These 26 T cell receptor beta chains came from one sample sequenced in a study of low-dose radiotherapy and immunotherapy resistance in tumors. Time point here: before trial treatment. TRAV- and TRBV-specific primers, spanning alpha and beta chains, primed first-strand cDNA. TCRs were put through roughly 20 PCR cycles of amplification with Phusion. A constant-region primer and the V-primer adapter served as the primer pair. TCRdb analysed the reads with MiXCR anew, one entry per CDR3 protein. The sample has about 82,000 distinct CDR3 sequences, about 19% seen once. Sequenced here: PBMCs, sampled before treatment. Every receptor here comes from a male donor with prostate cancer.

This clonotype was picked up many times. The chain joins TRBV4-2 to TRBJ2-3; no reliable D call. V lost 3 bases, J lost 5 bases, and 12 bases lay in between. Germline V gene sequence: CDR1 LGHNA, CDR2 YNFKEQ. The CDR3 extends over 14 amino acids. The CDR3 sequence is CASSHVASLDTQYF. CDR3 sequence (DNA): TGTGCCAGCAGCCACGTAGCTTCTTTAGATACGCAGTATTTT.

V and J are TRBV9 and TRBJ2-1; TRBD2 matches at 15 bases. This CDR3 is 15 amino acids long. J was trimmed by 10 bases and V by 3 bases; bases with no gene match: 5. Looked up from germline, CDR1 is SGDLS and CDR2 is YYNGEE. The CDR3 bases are TGTGCCAGCAGCGGGGGACTAGCGGGAGGAGGGGAGCAGTTCTTC. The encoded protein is CASSGGLAGGGEQFF.

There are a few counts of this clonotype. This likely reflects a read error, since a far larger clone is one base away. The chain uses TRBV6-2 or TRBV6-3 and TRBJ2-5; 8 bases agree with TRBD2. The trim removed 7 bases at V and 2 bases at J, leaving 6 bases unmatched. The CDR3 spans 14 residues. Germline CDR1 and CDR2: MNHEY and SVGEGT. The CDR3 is CASTAGGGQETQYF. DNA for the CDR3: TGTGCCAGCACTGCCGGGGGGGGACAAGAGACCCAGTACTTC.

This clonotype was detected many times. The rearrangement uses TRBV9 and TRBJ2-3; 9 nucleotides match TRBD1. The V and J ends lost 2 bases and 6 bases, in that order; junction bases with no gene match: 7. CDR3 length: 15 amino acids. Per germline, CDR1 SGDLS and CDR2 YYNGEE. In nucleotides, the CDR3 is TGTGCCAGCAGCGTCGGGACAGGGTACCCCGATACGCAGTATTTT. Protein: CASSVGTGYPDTQYF.

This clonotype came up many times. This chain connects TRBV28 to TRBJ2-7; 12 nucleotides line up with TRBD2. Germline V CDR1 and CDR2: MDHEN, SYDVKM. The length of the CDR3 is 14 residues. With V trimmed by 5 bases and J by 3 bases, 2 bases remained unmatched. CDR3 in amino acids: CASSPTSGSYEQYF. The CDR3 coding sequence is TGTGCCAGCAGTCCGACTAGCGGGAGCTACGAGCAGTACTTC.

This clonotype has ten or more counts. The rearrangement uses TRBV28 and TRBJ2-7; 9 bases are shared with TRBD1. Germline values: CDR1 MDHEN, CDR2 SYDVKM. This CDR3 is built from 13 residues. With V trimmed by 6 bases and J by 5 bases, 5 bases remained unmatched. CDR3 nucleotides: TGTGCCAGCAGGTCGGGACAGGGAAACGAGCAGTACTTC. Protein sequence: CASRSGQGNEQYF.

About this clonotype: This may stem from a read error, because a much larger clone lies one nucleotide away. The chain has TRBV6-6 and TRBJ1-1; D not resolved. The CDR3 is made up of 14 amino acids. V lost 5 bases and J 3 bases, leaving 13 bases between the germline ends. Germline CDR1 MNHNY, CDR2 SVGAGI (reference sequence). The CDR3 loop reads CASSEFVEYTEAFF. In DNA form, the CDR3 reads TGTGCCAGCAGTGAATTTGTGGAGTACACTGAAGCTTTCTTT.

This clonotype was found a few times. Here the CDR3 reads CSASKRRGDTEAFF. CDR3 DNA sequence: TGCAGTGCTAGTAAGAGGAGGGGAGACACTGAAGCTTTCTTT. This chain joins TRBV20-1 and TRBJ1-1, with D tentatively TRBD1 (5 bases). CDR3 length: 14 residues. Germline CDR1 is DFQATT and CDR2 is SNEGSKA (reference sequence). The V and J ends lost 3 bases and 3 bases respectively, with 14 bases between them.

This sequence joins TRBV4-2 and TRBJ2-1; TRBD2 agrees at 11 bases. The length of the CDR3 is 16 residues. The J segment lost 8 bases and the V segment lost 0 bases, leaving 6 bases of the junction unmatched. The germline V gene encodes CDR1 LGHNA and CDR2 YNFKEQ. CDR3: CASSQETSGTPHEQFF. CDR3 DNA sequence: TGTGCCAGCAGCCAAGAGACTAGCGGGACCCCCCATGAGCAGTTCTTC.

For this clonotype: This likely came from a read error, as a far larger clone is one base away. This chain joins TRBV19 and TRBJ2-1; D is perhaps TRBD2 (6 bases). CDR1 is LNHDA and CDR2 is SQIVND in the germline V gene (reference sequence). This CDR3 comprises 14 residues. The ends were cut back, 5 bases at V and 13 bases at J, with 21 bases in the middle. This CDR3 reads CASSPTGGKETQFF. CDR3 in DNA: TGTGCCAGTAGTCCCACAGGCGGGAAAGAGACCCAGTTCTTC.

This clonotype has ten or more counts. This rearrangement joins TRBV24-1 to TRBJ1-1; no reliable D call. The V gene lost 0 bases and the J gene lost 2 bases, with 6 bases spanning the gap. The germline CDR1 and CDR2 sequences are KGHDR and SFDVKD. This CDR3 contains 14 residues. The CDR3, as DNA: TGTGCCACCAGTGATTTGACGAGTAACACTGAAGCTTTCTTT. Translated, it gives CATSDLTSNTEAFF.

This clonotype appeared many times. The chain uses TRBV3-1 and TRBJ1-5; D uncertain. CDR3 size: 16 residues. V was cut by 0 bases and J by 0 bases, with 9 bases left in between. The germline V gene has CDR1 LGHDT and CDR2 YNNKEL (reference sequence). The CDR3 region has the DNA TGTGCCAGCAGCCAAGAGAAACACTATAGCAATCAGCCCCAGCATTTT. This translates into CASSQEKHYSNQPQHF.

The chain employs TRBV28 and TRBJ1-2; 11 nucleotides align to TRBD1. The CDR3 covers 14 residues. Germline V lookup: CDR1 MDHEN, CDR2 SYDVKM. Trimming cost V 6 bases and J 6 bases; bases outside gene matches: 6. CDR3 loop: CASRTGQGADGYTF. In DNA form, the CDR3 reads TGTGCCAGCAGGACAGGACAGGGGGCTGATGGCTACACCTTC.

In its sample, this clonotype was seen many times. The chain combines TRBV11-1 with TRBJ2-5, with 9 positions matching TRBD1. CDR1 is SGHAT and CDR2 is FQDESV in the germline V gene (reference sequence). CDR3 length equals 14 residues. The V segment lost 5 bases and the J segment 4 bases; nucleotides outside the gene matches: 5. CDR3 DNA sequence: TGTGCCAGCAGCGTGGACAGGGGTGGAGAGACCCAGTACTTC. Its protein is CASSVDRGGETQYF. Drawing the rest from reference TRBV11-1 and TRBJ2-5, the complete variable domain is EAEVAQSPRYKITEKSQAVAFWCDPISGHATLYWYRQILGQGPELLVQFQDESVVDDSQLPKDRFSAERLKGVDSTLKIQPAELGDSAMYLCASSVDRGGETQYFGPGTRLLVL.

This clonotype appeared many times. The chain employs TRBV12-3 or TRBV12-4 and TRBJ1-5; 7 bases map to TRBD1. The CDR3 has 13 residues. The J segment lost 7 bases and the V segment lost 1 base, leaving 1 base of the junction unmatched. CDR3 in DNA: TGTGCCAGCAGTTTAGACAGGGGCCAGCCCCAGCATTTT. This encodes CASSLDRGQPQHF.

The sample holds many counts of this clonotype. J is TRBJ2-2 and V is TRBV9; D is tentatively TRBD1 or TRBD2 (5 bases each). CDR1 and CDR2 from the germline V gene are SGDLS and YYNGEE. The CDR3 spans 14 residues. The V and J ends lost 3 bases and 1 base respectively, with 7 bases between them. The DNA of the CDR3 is TGTGCCAGCAGCGGGGGACGGAACACCGGGGAGCTGTTTTTT. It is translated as CASSGGRNTGELFF.

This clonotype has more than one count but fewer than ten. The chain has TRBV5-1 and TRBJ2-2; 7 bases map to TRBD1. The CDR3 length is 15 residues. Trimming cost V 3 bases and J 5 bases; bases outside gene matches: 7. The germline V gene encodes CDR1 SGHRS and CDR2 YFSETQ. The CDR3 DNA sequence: TGCGCCAGCAGCTCAACAGGGGTCGGGACCGGGGAGCTGTTTTTT. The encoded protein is CASSSTGVGTGELFF.

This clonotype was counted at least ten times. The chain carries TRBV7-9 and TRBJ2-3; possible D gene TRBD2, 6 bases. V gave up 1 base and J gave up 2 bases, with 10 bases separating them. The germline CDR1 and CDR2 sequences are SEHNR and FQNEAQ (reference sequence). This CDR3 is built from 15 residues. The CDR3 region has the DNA TGTGCCAGCAGCTTAGGGGCGGGAAACACAGATACGCAGTATTTT. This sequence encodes CASSLGAGNTDTQYF.

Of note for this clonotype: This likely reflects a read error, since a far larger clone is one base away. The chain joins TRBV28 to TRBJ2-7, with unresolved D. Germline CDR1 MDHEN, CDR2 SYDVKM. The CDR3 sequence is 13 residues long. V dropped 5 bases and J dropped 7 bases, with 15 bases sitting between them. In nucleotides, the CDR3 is TGTGCCAGCAGTCGGAACAGCCTAAATGAGCAGTACTTC. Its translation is CASSRNSLNEQYF.

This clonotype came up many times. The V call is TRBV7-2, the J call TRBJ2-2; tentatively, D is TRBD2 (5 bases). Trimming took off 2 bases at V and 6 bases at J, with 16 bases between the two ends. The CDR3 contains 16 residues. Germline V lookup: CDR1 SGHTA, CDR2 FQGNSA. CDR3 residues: CASSLLGRAVPGELFF. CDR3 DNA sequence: TGTGCCAGCAGCTTACTTGGGCGGGCAGTCCCCGGGGAGCTGTTTTTT.

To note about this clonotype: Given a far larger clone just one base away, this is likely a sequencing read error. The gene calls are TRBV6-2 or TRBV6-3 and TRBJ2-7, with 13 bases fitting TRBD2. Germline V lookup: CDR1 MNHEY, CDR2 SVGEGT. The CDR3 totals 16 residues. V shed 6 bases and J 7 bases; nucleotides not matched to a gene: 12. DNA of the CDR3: TGTGCCAGCAGACTTTCCGGGACTAGCGGGGTTAATGAGCAGTACTTC. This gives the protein CASRLSGTSGVNEQYF.

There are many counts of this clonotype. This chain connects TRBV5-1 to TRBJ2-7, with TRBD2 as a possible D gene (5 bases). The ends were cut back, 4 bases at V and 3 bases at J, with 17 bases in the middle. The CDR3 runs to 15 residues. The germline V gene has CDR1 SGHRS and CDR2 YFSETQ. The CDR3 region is CASSEGPALGYEQYF. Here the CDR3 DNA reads TGCGCCAGCAGCGAGGGCCCAGCGTTAGGCTACGAGCAGTACTTC.

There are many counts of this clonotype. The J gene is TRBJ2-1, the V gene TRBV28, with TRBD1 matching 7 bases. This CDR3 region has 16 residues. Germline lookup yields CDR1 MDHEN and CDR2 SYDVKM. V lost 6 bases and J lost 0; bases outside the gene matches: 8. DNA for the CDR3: TGTGCCAGCAGGGAGAGACAGGGATCCTCCTACAATGAGCAGTTCTTC. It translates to CASRERQGSSYNEQFF.

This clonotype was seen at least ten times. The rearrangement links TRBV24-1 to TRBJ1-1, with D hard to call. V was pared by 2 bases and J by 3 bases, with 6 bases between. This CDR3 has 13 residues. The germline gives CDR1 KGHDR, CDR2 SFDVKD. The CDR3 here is CATSDSGHTEAFF. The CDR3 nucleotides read TGTGCCACCAGTGATTCCGGACACACTGAAGCTTTCTTT.

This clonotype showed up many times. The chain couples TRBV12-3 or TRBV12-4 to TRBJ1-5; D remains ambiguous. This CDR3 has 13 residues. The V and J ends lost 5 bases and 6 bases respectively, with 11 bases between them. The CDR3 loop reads CASSEGVSQPQHF. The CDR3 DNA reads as TGTGCCAGCAGTGAAGGCGTTTCTCAGCCCCAGCATTTT.

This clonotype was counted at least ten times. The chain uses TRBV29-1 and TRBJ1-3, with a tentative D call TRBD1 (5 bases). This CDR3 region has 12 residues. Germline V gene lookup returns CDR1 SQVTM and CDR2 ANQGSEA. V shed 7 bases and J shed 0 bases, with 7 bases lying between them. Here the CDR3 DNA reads TGCAGCGGGGGGTTCTCTGGAAACACCATATATTTT. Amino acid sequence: CSGGFSGNTIYF.